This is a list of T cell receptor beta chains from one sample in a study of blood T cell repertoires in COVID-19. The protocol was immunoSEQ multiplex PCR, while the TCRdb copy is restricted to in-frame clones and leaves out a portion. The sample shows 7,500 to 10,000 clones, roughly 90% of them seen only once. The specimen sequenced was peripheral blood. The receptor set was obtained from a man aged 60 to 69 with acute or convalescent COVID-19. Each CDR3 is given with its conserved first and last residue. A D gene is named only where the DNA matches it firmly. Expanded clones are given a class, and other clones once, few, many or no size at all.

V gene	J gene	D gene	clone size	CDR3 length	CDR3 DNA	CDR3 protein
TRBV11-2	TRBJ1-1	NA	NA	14	TGTGCCAGCAGCTTAGGGGGGGGCAACACTGAAGCTTTCTTT	CASSLGGGNTEAFF
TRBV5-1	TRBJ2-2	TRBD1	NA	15	TGCGCCAGCAGCTGGAGACAGGGTCAAACCGGGGAGCTGTTTTTT	CASSWRQGQTGELFF
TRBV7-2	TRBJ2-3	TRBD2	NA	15	TGTGCCAGCAGCTTAGTAGCGGGAGTCCAGGATACGCAGTATTTT	CASSLVAGVQDTQYF
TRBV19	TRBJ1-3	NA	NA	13	TGTGCCAGTAGTTGGCAGGTGATGAACACCATATATTTT	CASSWQVMNTIYF
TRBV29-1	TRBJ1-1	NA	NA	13	TGCAGCGTCCGGGGTCGAATGAACACTGAAGCTTTCTTT	CSVRGRMNTEAFF
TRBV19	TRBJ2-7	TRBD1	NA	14	TGTGCCAGTAGTACCAACAGGGGCTCCTACGAGCAGTACTTC	CASSTNRGSYEQYF
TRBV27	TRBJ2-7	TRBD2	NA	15	TGTGCCAGCAGGGGACTAGCGGGAGGTTCATACGAGCAGTACTTC	CASRGLAGGSYEQYF
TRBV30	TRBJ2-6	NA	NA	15	TGTGCCTGGAGTGCCCACGGCTCTGGGGCCAACGTCCTGACTTTC	CAWSAHGSGANVLTF
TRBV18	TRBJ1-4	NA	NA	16	TGTGCCAGCTCACCACCTGACCGAGCGGGGAATGAAAAACTGTTTTTT	CASSPPDRAGNEKLFF
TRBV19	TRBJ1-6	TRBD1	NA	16	TGTGCCAGTAGAGACAGGGGGGACGGAAATAATTCACCCCTCCACTTT	CASRDRGDGNNSPLHF
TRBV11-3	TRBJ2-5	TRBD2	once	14	TGTGCCAGCAGCCGGGGGGGGATCCAAGAGACCCAGTACTTC	CASSRGGIQETQYF
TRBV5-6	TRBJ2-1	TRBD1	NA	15	TGTGCCAGCAGCTTGGTGGGGGACAGGTACAATGAGCAGTTCTTC	CASSLVGDRYNEQFF
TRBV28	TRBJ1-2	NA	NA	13	TGTGCCAGCAGTTTAGGGGCCGGTTTGAACTACACCTTC	CASSLGAGLNYTF
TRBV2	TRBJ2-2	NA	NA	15	TGTGCCAGCAGTGGGGGGCGAACGAGCACCGGGGAGCTGTTTTTT	CASSGGRTSTGELFF
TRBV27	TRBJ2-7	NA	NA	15	TGTGCCAGCAGTCTCCTCCGGGACACCACCTACGAGCAGTACTTC	CASSLLRDTTYEQYF
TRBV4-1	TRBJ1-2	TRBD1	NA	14	TGCGCCAGCAGTACCGGGACAGGGGTATATGGCTACACCTTC	CASSTGTGVYGYTF
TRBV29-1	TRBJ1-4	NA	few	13	TGCAGCGCAGGACAGCGCCCTAATGAAAAACTGTTTTTT	CSAGQRPNEKLFF
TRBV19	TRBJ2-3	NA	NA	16	TGTGCCAGTAAGAGCGAAAGAGCCCCTAGCACAGATACGCAGTATTTT	CASKSERAPSTDTQYF
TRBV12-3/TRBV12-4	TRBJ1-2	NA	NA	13	TGTGCCAGCAGTTTAGGGCCAGGGTATGGCTACACCTTC	CASSLGPGYGYTF
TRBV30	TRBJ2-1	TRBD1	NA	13	TGTGCCTGGAGTCTCCAGGGGGCGCGTGAGCAGTTCTTC	CAWSLQGAREQFF
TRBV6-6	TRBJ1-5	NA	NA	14	TGTGCCAGCTCGGCCGCGCAGGGAGGTCAGCCCCAGCATTTT	CASSAAQGGQPQHF
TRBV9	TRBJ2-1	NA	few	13	TGTGCCAGCAGCGTAGGTATCTACAATGAGCAGTTCTTC	CASSVGIYNEQFF
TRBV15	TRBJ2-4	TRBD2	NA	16	TGTGCCACCAGCAGGTCGGGGGGAAAAACCAAAAACATTCAGTACTTC	CATSRSGGKTKNIQYF
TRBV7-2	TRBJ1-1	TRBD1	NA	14	TGTGCCAGCAGCCTACAGGGGAGAACCCTGACAGCTTTCTTT	CASSLQGRTLTAFF
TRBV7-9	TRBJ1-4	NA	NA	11	TGTGCCAGCAGCCAGTCTGAAAAACTGTTTTTT	CASSQSEKLFF
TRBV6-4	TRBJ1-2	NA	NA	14	TGTGCCAGCAGTGACTCCGGGACGACCGGGAGATACACCTTC	CASSDSGTTGRYTF
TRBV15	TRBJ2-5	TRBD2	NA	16	TGTGCCACCAGCAGAGATGAAGCGGGGCTACAAGAGACCCAGTACTTC	CATSRDEAGLQETQYF
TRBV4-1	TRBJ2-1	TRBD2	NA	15	TGCGCCAGCAGCCTCATTAGCGGGAGTTACAATGAGCAGTTCTTC	CASSLISGSYNEQFF
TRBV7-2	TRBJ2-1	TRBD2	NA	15	TGTGCCAGCAGCTTAGAGGGACTAACCTACAATGAGCAGTTCTTC	CASSLEGLTYNEQFF
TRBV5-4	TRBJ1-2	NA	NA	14	TGTGCCAGCAGACTAGCGGGGGAAATCTATGGCTACACCTTC	CASRLAGEIYGYTF
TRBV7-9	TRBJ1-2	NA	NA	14	TGTGCCAGCAGTCCCGGGTGGGGCGTCTATGGCTACACCTTC	CASSPGWGVYGYTF
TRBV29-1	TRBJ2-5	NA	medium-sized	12	TGCAGCGTCGGACTGTACCAAGAGACCCAGTACTTC	CSVGLYQETQYF
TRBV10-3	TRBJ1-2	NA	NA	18	TGTGCCATCAGTGATTTTATGGACAGTCAATCGGTTCTCTATGGCTACACCTTC	CAISDFMDSQSVLYGYTF
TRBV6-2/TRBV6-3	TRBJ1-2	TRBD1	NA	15	TGTGCCAGCAGTTACACGGACAGGGTGGACTATGGCTACACCTTC	CASSYTDRVDYGYTF
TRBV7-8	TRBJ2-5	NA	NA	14	TGTGCCAGCAGCTTAGGCCGGAGGCGAGAGACCCAGTACTTC	CASSLGRRRETQYF
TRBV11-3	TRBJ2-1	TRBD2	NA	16	TGTGCCAGCAGCTCGAGGGCTAGCGGGAGGGGCAATGAGCAGTTCTTC	CASSSRASGRGNEQFF
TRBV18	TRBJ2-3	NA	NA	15	TGTGCCAGCTCACCAGCGACAGGTAGCACAGATACGCAGTATTTT	CASSPATGSTDTQYF
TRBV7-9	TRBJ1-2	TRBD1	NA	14	TGTGCCAGCAGCGACCGGACAGGGGCCTATGGCTACACCTTC	CASSDRTGAYGYTF
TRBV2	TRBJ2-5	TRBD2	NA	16	TGTGCCAGCAGTGAAGGTCTAGCGGGAGGGCAAGAGACCCAGTACTTC	CASSEGLAGGQETQYF
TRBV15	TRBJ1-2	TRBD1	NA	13	TGTGCCACCAGCAGACAGGGGGCGCATGGCTACACCTTC	CATSRQGAHGYTF
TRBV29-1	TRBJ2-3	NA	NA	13	TGCAGCGTGGCGGGACGGGTGACAGATACGCAGTATTTT	CSVAGRVTDTQYF
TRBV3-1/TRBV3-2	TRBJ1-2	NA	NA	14	TGTGCCAGCAGCCAAGATCGGAGGCACTATGGCTACACCTTC	CASSQDRRHYGYTF
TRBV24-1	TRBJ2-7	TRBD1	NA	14	TGTGCCACCAGTGATTCGAGGGGGCCCGGCGAGCAGTACTTC	CATSDSRGPGEQYF
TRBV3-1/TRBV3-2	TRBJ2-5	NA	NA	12	TGTGCCAGCAGCCCACTAGGAGAGACCCAGTACTTC	CASSPLGETQYF
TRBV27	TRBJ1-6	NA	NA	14	TGTGCCAGCAGTTTAGGAGGGTTCGGCTCACCCCTCCACTTT	CASSLGGFGSPLHF
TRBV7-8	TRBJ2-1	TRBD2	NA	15	TGTGCCAGCAGCGCTACTAGCGGGGGGGAAGATGAGCAGTTCTTC	CASSATSGGEDEQFF
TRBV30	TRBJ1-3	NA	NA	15	TGTGCCTGGACCCCCCTTCAGGGTAGGGGAAACACCATATATTTT	CAWTPLQGRGNTIYF
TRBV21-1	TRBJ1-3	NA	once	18	TGTGCCAGCAGCCCTAGGGGCGGGCAGACAGGGTCGGGAAACACCATATATTTT	CASSPRGGQTGSGNTIYF
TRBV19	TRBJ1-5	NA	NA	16	TGTGCCAGTAGTATGGGGTCTGGGGGCGGCGGTCAGCCCCAGCATTTT	CASSMGSGGGGQPQHF
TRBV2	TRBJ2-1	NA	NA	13	TGTGCCAGCAGTGAACCACTCGACAATGAGCAGTTCTTC	CASSEPLDNEQFF
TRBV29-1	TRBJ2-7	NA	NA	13	TGCAGCGTTGATACGAAGAGCTCCTACGAGCAGTACTTC	CSVDTKSSYEQYF
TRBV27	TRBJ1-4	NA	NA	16	TGTGCCAGCAGTCTGGAGGGGCCTACAGCCGGCGAAAAACTGTTTTTT	CASSLEGPTAGEKLFF
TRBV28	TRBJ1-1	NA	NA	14	TGTGCCAGCAGGCCGTTATGGCTGAACACTGAAGCTTTCTTT	CASRPLWLNTEAFF